The 12 T cell receptor beta chains reported below all come from one sample, sequenced in a study of T cell clonality in common variable immunodeficiency. Method: immunoSEQ multiplex PCR; TCRdb's copy keeps in-frame clones and lacks some. The sample has about 42,000 clones, none seen only once. The sample taken for sequencing was peripheral blood mononuclear cells. These receptors all come from a person aged 18 to 70 in good health.

This clone came up many times. The CDR3 goes on 3 residues after the read ends, and that part is filled in from the germline J gene. The gene calls are TRBV4-2 and TRBJ1-2, with D maybe TRBD1 (5 bases). The CDR3 totals 14 residues. Trimming stripped 7 bases from V and 2 bases from J, with 14 bases between. Germline V gives CDR1 LGHNA, CDR2 YNFKEQ. CDR3 amino acids: CASTPTAQNYGYTF. The part of the CDR3 DNA that was read is TGTGCCAGCACCCCGACAGCGCAGAACTATGGC.

This clone was counted at least ten times. The read ends 3 residues shy of where the CDR3 ends; the end is completed using the germline J gene. V is TRBV5-1 and J is TRBJ2-1; possible D gene TRBD2, 6 bases. The germline CDR1 and CDR2 sequences are SGHRS and YFSETQ. The CDR3 is 17 residues long. The V gene lost 4 bases and the J gene lost 5 bases, with 22 bases spanning the gap. Partial CDR3 DNA: TGCGCCAGCAGCCCACATTTCGAGACTAGAAATAACAATGAG. It codes for CASSPHFETRNNNE. The full CDR3 is CASSPHFETRNNNEQFF.

Regarding this clone: The read gets to within 3 residues of the CDR3 end, and the germline J gene fills in the rest. The chain couples TRBV7-2 to TRBJ1-2; tentatively, D is TRBD1 (6 bases). The CDR3 runs 15 residues. Germline V gene lookup returns CDR1 SGHTA and CDR2 FQGNSA. CDR3 region: CASSSSGGRSYDYTF. CDR3 bases read: TGTGCCAGCAGCAGTAGCGGGGGGCGATCCTACGAC.

At least ten counts were recorded for this clone. The sequence runs out 3 residues before the end of the CDR3; the remainder is reconstructed from the germline J gene. The rearrangement joins TRBV30 to TRBJ1-5; 11 bases align to TRBD1. Trimming removed 0 bases from V and 7 bases from J; junction bases left unmatched: 8. The CDR3 is 16 residues long. Germline assignment: CDR1 GTSNPN and CDR2 SVGIG (reference sequence). The CDR3 sequence is CAWSVQDGQGAQPQHF. The sequenced CDR3 bases are TGTGCCTGGAGTGTGCAGGATGGACAGGGGGCCCAGCCC.

This clone came up many times. The CDR3 end lies 3 residues beyond the end of the read and is filled in from the germline J gene. The chain links TRBV20-1 to TRBJ2-3; either TRBD1 or TRBD2 may supply D (5 bases each). From germline, CDR1 is DFQATT and CDR2 SNEGSKA (reference sequence). With 3 bases removed from V and 5 bases from J, the gap between germline ends came to 18 bases. The CDR3 has 15 amino acids. The CDR3 region is CSASPLGVREDTQYF. The sequenced part of the CDR3 DNA is TGCAGTGCTAGCCCTCTAGGGGTTCGGGAAGATACG.

This clone occurred many times. The CDR3 DNA, read in part, is TGTAGCGTACGGGGGGCAAGAGGAGAGACC. It codes for CSVRGARGET. The complete CDR3 sequence is CSVRGARGETQYF. The chain carries TRBV30 and TRBJ2-5, with D maybe TRBD2 (7 bases). The read halts 3 residues ahead of the CDR3 end, with the missing end drawn from the germline J gene. There are 13 residues in the CDR3. Germline V gives CDR1 GTSNPN, CDR2 SVGIG (reference sequence).

This clone has at least ten counts. The missing CDR3 end, 3 residues past where the read stops, is filled in from the germline J gene. The V call is TRBV5-6, the J call TRBJ2-2; weak D call: TRBD1 (5 bases). Per the germline V gene, CDR1 is SGHDT and CDR2 is YYEEEE. V lost 0 bases and J 1 base, leaving 7 bases between the germline ends. The CDR3 is 15 residues long. CDR3: CASSLGQLNTGELFF. The DNA read from the CDR3 is TGTGCCAGCAGCTTGGGACAGCTGAACACCGGGGAG.

This clone was found many times. The read ends 3 residues early relative to the CDR3; the germline J gene fills the gap. The chain couples TRBV13 to TRBJ2-2; 8 positions agree with TRBD2. Germline loops: CDR1 PRHDT, CDR2 FYEKMQ (reference sequence). The ends lost 5 bases at V and 6 bases at J; junction bases unmatched: 11. The CDR3 extends over 16 amino acids. CDR3 region: CASSPMSSGPAGELFF. The sequenced part of the CDR3 DNA is TGTGCCAGCAGCCCGATGTCTAGCGGGCCAGCCGGGGAG.

This clone was counted many times. The read finishes 3 residues shy of the CDR3 end, and the germline J gene is used to complete it. This chain links TRBV5-4 with TRBJ2-5; 10 bases line up with TRBD1. V lost 7 bases to trimming and J lost 1 base; unmatched junction nucleotides: 1. The CDR3 consists of 13 residues. Germline lookup yields CDR1 SGHNT and CDR2 YYREEE (reference sequence). CDR3 sequence reads: CASGTGAQETQYF. The CDR3 DNA, read in part, is TGTGCCAGCGGGACAGGGGCCCAAGAGACC. The variable domain in full, with the rest retrieved from reference TRBV5-4 and TRBJ2-5, is ETGVTQSPTHLIKTRGQQVTLRCSSQSGHNTVSWYQQALGQGPQFIFQYYREEENGRGNFPPRFSGLQFPNYSSELNVNALELDDSALYLCASGTGAQETQYFGPGTRLLVL.

Many counts were recorded for this clone. With the read ending 3 residues before the CDR3 end, the germline J gene is used to fill in that end. The genes are TRBV5-1 and TRBJ1-1; D might be TRBD1 (5 bases). The germline V gene encodes CDR1 SGHRS and CDR2 YFSETQ. The CDR3 totals 11 residues. CDR3 bases read: TGCGCCAGCAGCTCACCAGGGTCG. Encoded protein: CASSSPGS. The full CDR3 protein is CASSSPGSAFF.

This clone showed up many times. The read ends 3 residues early relative to the CDR3; the germline J gene fills the gap. The V gene is TRBV28, the J gene TRBJ2-1, with D tentatively TRBD2 (6 bases). Trimming took 4 bases from V and 8 from J, leaving 12 bases between them. CDR3 length: 13 residues. Germline lookup yields CDR1 MDHEN and CDR2 SYDVKM. CDR3 protein: CASSWTGGDEQFF. The sequenced part of the CDR3 DNA is TGTGCCAGCAGTTGGACGGGCGGGGATGAG.

This clone was recorded many times. The read terminates 3 residues before the CDR3 end, so the remaining end is supplied by the germline J gene. The V gene is TRBV19, the J gene TRBJ1-5; 7 nucleotides line up with TRBD1. This CDR3 comprises 13 residues. The germline V gene has CDR1 LNHDA and CDR2 SQIVND (reference sequence). Trimming took 7 bases from V and 5 from J; bases not matched to a gene: 5. CDR3 protein: CASTSGGDQPQHF. Incomplete CDR3 DNA: TGTGCCAGTACTTCAGGGGGAGATCAGCCC.